This TCR beta chain is from a study of T cells expressing NK-cell markers. The CDR3 covers 16 residues. Reanalyzing the 5' RACE reads, TCRdb keeps one entry per CDR3 protein, without DNA. With 500,000 or so distinct CDR3 sequences in the sample, the ten largest clones hold about 3.6%. The receptor comes from a man aged 18 to 30 in good health. The rearrangement links TRBV12-3 or TRBV12-4 to TRBJ2-2; TCRdb's assignment of TRBD2 cannot be checked, as there is no DNA. Sequenced material: blood T cells: a sorted CD56 or NKG2C T cell subset, CD4+ or CD8+ T cells, or bulk PBMC T cells (not recorded which). The chain's CDR3 is CASSALGGVNTGELFF.